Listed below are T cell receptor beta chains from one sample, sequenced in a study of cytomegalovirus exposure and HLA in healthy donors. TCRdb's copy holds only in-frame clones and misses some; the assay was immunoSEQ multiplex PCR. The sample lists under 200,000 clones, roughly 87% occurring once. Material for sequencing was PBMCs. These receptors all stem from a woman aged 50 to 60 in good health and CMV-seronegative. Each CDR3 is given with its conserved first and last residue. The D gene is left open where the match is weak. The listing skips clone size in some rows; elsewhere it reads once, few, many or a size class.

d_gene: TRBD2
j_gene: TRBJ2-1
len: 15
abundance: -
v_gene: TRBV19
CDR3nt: TGTGCCACAACTAGCGGGGGGGCAGGCGGTATGGAGCAGTTCTTC
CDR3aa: CATTSGGAGGMEQFF

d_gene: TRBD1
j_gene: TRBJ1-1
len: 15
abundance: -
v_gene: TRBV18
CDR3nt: TGTGCCAGCTCTGGGACAGGGGATCTCAACACTGAAGCTTTCTTT
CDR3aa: CASSGTGDLNTEAFF

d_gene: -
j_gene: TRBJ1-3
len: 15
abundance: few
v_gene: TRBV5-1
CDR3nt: TGCGCCAGCAGTTCAGGACAGCACTCTGGAAACACCATATATTTT
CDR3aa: CASSSGQHSGNTIYF

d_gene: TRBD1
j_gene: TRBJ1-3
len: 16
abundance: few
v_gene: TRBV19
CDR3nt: TGTGCCAGCTACCCGGACAGGTCGTTCTCTGGAAACACCATATATTTT
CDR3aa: CASYPDRSFSGNTIYF

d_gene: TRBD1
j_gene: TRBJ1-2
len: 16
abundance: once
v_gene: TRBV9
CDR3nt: TGTGCCAGCAGCGTAGGAAGACAGGGCCCTTATTATGGCTACACCTTC
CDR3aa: CASSVGRQGPYYGYTF

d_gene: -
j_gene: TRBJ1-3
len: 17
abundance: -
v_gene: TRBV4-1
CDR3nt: TGCGCCAGCAGCCAAGATCCTCTAAGGGGCTCTGGAAACACCATATATTTT
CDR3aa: CASSQDPLRGSGNTIYF

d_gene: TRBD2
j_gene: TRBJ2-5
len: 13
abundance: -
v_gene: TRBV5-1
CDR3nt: TGCGCCAGCAGACGGGAGGCCCAAGAGACCCAGTACTTC
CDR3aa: CASRREAQETQYF

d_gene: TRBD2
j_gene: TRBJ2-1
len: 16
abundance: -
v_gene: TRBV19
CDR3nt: TGTGCCAGTAGGGGGAGAGCGGGAATCACCTACAATGAGCAGTTCTTC
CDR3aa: CASRGRAGITYNEQFF

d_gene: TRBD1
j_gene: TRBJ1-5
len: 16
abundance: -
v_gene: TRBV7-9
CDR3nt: TGTGCCAGCAGCTTAGGGACAGGGTACCCAACTCAGCCCCAGCATTTT
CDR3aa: CASSLGTGYPTQPQHF

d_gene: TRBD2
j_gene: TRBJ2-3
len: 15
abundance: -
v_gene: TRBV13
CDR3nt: TGTGCCAGCAGCTTCCGGGACTATGGGTCAGATACGCAGTATTTT
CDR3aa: CASSFRDYGSDTQYF

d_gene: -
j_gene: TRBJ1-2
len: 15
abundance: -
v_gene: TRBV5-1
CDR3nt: TGCGCCAGCAGCTTGATCGGGACACCTGCCCATGGCTACACCTTC
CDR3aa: CASSLIGTPAHGYTF

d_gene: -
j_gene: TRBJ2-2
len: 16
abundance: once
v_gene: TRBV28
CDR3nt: TGTGCCAGCAGTTTGGGGCGGAGAACGAACACCGGGGAGCTGTTTTTT
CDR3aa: CASSLGRRTNTGELFF

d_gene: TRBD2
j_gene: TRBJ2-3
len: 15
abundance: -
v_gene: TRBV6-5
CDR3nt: TGTGCCAGCCAGCTTGGGGGAGGGACCACAGATACGCAGTATTTT
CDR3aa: CASQLGGGTTDTQYF

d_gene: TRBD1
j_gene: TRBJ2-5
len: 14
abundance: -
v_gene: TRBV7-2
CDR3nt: TGTGCCAGCAGGACCGGGACAGGACAAGAGACCCAGTACTTC
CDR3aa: CASRTGTGQETQYF

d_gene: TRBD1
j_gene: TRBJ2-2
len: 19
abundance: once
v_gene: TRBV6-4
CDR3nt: TGTGCCAGCAGTGACCCCGGACAGGACCTTCTCAAGGAACACCGGGGAGCTGTTTTT
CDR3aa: CASSDPGQDLLKEHRGAVF

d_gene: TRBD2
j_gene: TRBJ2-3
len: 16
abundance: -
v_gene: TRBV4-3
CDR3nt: TGCGCCAGCAGCCAAGATCGGGGGGGCGCAGGAGATACGCAGTATTTT
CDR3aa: CASSQDRGGAGDTQYF

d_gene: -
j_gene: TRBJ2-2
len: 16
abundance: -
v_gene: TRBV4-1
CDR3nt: TGCGCCAGCAGCCCCCCCCTACAGGGTTTGCACGGGGAGCTGTTTTTT
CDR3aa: CASSPPLQGLHGELFF

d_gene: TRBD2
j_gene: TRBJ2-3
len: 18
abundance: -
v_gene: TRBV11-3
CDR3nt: TGTGCCAGCAGCCCAGGCGAAGTAGCGGGGGCTGACACAGATACGCAGTATTTT
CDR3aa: CASSPGEVAGADTDTQYF

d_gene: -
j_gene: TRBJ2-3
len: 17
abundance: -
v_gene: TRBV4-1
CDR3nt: TGCGCCAGCAGCCAAGACTTCGTCACGCGTAGCACAGATACGCAGTATTTT
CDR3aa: CASSQDFVTRSTDTQYF

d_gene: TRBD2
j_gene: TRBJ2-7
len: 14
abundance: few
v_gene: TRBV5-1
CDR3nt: TGCGCCAGCAGCCCGGGGACTAGCTCCTACGAGCAGTACTTC
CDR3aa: CASSPGTSSYEQYF

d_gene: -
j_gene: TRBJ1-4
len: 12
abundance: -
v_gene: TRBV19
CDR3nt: TGTGCCAGTAGTTTATTCAGCGGCCTTCTGTTTTTT
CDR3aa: CASSLFSGLLFF

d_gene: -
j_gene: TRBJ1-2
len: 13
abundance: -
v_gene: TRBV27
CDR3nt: TGTGCCACCCAACCGAGAGGGTCGAATGGCTACACCTTC
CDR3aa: CATQPRGSNGYTF

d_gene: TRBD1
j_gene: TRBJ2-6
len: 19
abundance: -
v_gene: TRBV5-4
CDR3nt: TGTGCCAGCAGGGACCGGGACAGGGCCTTTTTCTCTGGGGCCAACGTCCTGACTTTC
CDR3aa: CASRDRDRAFFSGANVLTF

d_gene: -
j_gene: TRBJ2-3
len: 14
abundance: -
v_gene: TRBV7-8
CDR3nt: TGTGCCAGCAGCTTACGAGAGTCCGCAGATACGCAGTATTTT
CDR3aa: CASSLRESADTQYF

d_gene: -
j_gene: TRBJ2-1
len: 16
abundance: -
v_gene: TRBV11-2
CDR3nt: TGTGCCAGCAGCTTATGGGGCAGCGTTAGCTACAATGAGCAGTTCTTC
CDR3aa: CASSLWGSVSYNEQFF

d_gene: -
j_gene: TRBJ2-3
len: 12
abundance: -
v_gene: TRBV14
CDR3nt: TGTGCCAGCAGCCGGACAGTTTATGGACAGTATTTT
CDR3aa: CASSRTVYGQYF

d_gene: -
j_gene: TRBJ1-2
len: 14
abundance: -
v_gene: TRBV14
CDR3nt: TGTGCCAGCAGCCTCGGTGTGGAGGGGTATGGCTACACCTTC
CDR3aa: CASSLGVEGYGYTF

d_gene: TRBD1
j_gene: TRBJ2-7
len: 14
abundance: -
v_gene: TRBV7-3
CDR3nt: TGTGCCAGCAGTCCAGGGACAGGGAGCTACGAGCAGTACTTC
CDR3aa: CASSPGTGSYEQYF

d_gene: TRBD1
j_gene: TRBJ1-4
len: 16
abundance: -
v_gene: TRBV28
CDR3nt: TGTGCCAGCAGTCAACCTCAGGGGACAGGGGATGAAAAACTGTTTTTT
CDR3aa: CASSQPQGTGDEKLFF

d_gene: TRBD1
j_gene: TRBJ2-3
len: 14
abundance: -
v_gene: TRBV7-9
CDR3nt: TGTGCCAGCAGCTTAACACAGGGGGAAGATACGCAGTATTTT
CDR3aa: CASSLTQGEDTQYF

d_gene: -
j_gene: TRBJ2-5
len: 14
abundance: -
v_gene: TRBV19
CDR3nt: TGTGCCAGTAGTCCAAGGCAGGGCCAAGAGACCCAGTACTTC
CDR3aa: CASSPRQGQETQYF

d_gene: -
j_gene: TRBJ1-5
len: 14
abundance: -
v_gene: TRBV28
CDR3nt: TGTGCCAGCAGACAAGGGACACCGAATCAGCCCCAGCATTTT
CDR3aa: CASRQGTPNQPQHF

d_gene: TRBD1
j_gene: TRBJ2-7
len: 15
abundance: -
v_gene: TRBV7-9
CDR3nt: TGTGCCAGCAGCTTAGTGGGACAGAATTCGGCCGAGCAGTACTTC
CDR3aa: CASSLVGQNSAEQYF

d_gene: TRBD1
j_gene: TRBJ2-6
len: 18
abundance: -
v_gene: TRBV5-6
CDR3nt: TGTGCCAGCAGCCGCTACCGGGACAGCCGCTCTGGGGCCAACGTCCTGACTTTC
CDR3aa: CASSRYRDSRSGANVLTF

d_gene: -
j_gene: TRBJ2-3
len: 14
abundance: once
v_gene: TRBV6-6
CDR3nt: TGTGCCAGCAGTCGCATGACAGGCACAGATACGCAGTATTTT
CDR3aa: CASSRMTGTDTQYF

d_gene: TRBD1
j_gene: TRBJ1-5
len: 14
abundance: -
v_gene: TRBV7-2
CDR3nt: TGTGCCAGCAGCTTAACAGGGGGTAGTCAGCCCCAGCATTTT
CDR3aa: CASSLTGGSQPQHF

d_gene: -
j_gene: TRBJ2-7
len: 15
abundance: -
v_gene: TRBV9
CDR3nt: TGTGCCAGCAGCGTTCCCCTGGGGAGATACTACGAGCAGTACTTC
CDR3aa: CASSVPLGRYYEQYF

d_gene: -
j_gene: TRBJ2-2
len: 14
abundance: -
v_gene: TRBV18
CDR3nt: TGTGCCAGCTCCCCCGGGGGTGACACCGGGGAGCTGTTTTTT
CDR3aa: CASSPGGDTGELFF

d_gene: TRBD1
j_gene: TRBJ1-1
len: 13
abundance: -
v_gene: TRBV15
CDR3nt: TGTGCCACCGTGGGACAGGGGGTGACTGAAGCTTTCTTT
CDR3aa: CATVGQGVTEAFF

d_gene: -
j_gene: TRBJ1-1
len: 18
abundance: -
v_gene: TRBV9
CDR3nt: TGTGCCAGCAGCGTTGAGGACGGGACACCCTTCATGAACACTGAAGCTTTCTTT
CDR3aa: CASSVEDGTPFMNTEAFF